These 16 T cell receptor beta chains came from one sample sequenced in a study of T cell responses to AZD1222 COVID-19 vaccine. Sequencing used immunoSEQ multiplex PCR; TCRdb keeps in-frame clones, though not all of them. The sample lists some 110,000 clones, about 80% occurring once. Material: peripheral blood, obtained on day 0 of AZD1222 vaccination. Receptors were obtained from an adult in good health.

This chain joins TRBV27 and TRBJ2-7; TRBD1 might be the D (6 bases). Germline V gene sequence: CDR1 MNHEY, CDR2 SMNVEV (reference sequence). Trimming shortened V by 3 bases and J by 3 bases, and 12 bases separated the two germline ends. The CDR3 runs to 14 residues. The CDR3: CASSLLEQGYEQYF. The CDR3 DNA is TGTGCCAGCAGTTTGCTGGAACAGGGCTACGAGCAGTACTTC.

This clone has at least ten counts. The chain employs TRBV6-4 and TRBJ2-1; 12 bases are a match to TRBD2. Germline-derived CDR1 and CDR2 are MRHNA and SNTAGT. The CDR3 covers 15 residues. The V segment lost 0 bases and the J segment 6 bases; nucleotides outside the gene matches: 0. CDR3 protein: CASSDSTSGSNEQFF. The CDR3 DNA reads TGTGCCAGCAGTGACTCGACTAGCGGGAGCAATGAGCAGTTCTTC.

The chain recombines TRBV7-8 with TRBJ1-5; D not certain. This CDR3 spans 14 amino acids. CDR1 SGHVS and CDR2 FQNEAQ come from the germline V gene. The V and J ends lost 7 bases and 3 bases respectively, with 13 bases between them. The CDR3: CASTLTSLNQPQHF. The CDR3 coding sequence is TGTGCCAGCACCCTAACTTCTCTCAATCAGCCCCAGCATTTT.

The chain has TRBV18 and TRBJ2-7, with TRBD1 identical over 8 bases. CDR3 length: 16 amino acids. Germline V lookup: CDR1 KGHSH, CDR2 LQKENI. V lost 6 bases and J lost 3; bases outside the gene matches: 13. In nucleotides, the CDR3 is TGTGCCAGCTCTCCGACAGGGGACCCCTCGGTCTACGAGCAGTACTTC. Translated: CASSPTGDPSVYEQYF.

The rearrangement uses TRBV28 and TRBJ1-2, with D hard to call. This CDR3 contains 12 residues. The germline CDR1 and CDR2 sequences are MDHEN and SYDVKM. V was shortened by 3 bases and J by 6 bases, with 8 bases between the two germline ends. The CDR3 spells CASSFLRNGYTF. CDR3 DNA sequence: TGTGCCAGCAGTTTTTTGAGGAATGGCTACACCTTC.

The V and J genes are TRBV19 and TRBJ1-5; a possible D gene is TRBD1 (6 bases). From germline, CDR1 is LNHDA and CDR2 SQIVND (reference sequence). V was pared by 5 bases and J by 3 bases, with 17 bases between. The CDR3 covers 16 residues. CDR3 DNA: TGTGCCAGTAGTCCCCTTGGGCAGGGGAACAATCAGCCCCAGCATTTT. This gives the protein CASSPLGQGNNQPQHF.

V and J are TRBV6-5 and TRBJ1-2; D not certain. With 0 bases removed from V and 2 bases from J, the gap between germline ends came to 10 bases. The length of the CDR3 is 15 residues. In germline, CDR1 is MNHEY, CDR2 SVGAGI. CDR3 coding DNA: TGTGCCAGCAGTTACTCAACAGTTGTAAACTATGGCTACACCTTC. Translation gives CASSYSTVVNYGYTF.

This clone has just one count. This chain connects TRBV30 to TRBJ1-6; D possibly corresponds to TRBD1 (6 bases). Looked up from germline, CDR1 is GTSNPN and CDR2 is SVGIG (reference sequence). With 2 bases removed from V and 1 base from J, the gap between germline ends came to 6 bases. The CDR3 length is 14 residues. The CDR3 DNA is TGTGCCTGGAGTCAGGGGTCCTATAATTCACCCCTCCACTTT. This translates into CAWSQGSYNSPLHF.

J is TRBJ1-1 and V is TRBV10-2, with D perhaps TRBD1 (6 bases). Per the germline V gene, CDR1 is WSHSY and CDR2 is SAAADI. Trimming left V 5 bases short and J 8 bases short, with 9 bases between. The CDR3 consists of 11 residues. The CDR3 is CASSRQAEAFF. CDR3 nucleotides: TGCGCCAGCAGTAGACAGGCGGAAGCTTTCTTT.

The chain uses TRBV4-1 and TRBJ2-3; 9 bases line up with TRBD2. V was clipped by 4 bases and J by 0 bases; unmatched bases: 14. This CDR3 has 19 residues. Germline CDR1 MGHRA, CDR2 YSYEKL. The DNA of the CDR3 is TGCGCCAGCAGCCGATTAGCGGGGGCTAACACACCCAGCACAGATACGCAGTATTTT. It is translated as CASSRLAGANTPSTDTQYF.

This chain joins TRBV6-2 or TRBV6-3 and TRBJ1-5, with unresolved D. The CDR3 sequence is 11 residues long. The V gene lost 5 bases and the J gene lost 5 bases, with 4 bases spanning the gap. Germline lookup yields CDR1 MNHEY and CDR2 SVGEGT. CDR3 coding DNA: TGTGCCAGCAGTAACGATCAGCCCCAGCATTTT. Its translation is CASSNDQPQHF.

This rearrangement joins TRBV6-5 to TRBJ1-1, with 7 bases that match TRBD1. CDR3 length equals 12 residues. Trimming took 3 bases from V and 11 from J; bases not matched to a gene: 6. Looked up from germline, CDR1 is MNHEY and CDR2 is SVGAGI. CDR3 DNA sequence: TGTGCCAGCAGTTATAAAGGGGGCTTGGCTTTCTTT. Amino acid sequence: CASSYKGGLAFF.

The table lists this clone with a few counts. The chain employs TRBV6-5 and TRBJ1-2, with no clear D. This CDR3 comprises 13 residues. Germline values: CDR1 MNHEY, CDR2 SVGAGI. Trimming cost V 7 bases and J 6 bases, with 15 bases left between them. CDR3 nucleotides: TGTGCCAGCACTCAGCGGCGCTACCATGGCTACACCTTC. Its protein is CASTQRRYHGYTF.

CDR3 protein: CATASDSLGLAGRREQFF. The CDR3 DNA follows: TGTGCCACCGCTAGCGACAGCTTGGGACTAGCGGGGAGGAGAGAGCAGTTCTTC. V and J are TRBV10-3 and TRBJ2-1; 13 bases agree with TRBD2. CDR1 is ENHRY, CDR2 SYGVKD, per germline. The CDR3 is 18 amino acids. The trim removed 10 bases at V and 10 bases at J, leaving 22 bases unmatched.

The chain couples TRBV18 to TRBJ2-6; 11 nucleotides match TRBD1. The trim removed 4 bases at V and 1 base at J, leaving 3 bases unmatched. CDR1 is KGHSH and CDR2 is LQKENI in the germline V gene. This CDR3 has 17 amino acids. CDR3 DNA: TGTGCCAGCTCACGGGACAGGGGGTCTTCTGGGGCCAACGTCCTGACTTTC. Amino acid sequence: CASSRDRGSSGANVLTF.

In its sample, this clone was seen once. This chain uses TRBV7-8 with TRBJ2-5, with 8 nucleotides matching TRBD2. Germline V gene sequence: CDR1 SGHVS, CDR2 FQNEAQ. J was trimmed by 2 bases and V by 2 bases; bases with no gene match: 4. The CDR3 has 15 residues. The DNA of the CDR3 is TGTGCCAGCAGCTTACCCCAGCGGGAGCAAGAGACCCAGTACTTC. Its protein product is CASSLPQREQETQYF.